This T cell receptor beta chain stems from a study of Ad26.COV2.S vaccination and SARS-CoV-2 variants. The data were produced by immunoSEQ multiplex PCR, yet TCRdb's version contains in-frame clones alone and is incomplete. The sample holds around 450,000 clones; more than 80% are singletons and the top ten take 9.5% to 15%. This sample's treatment: about 20 received Ad26.COV2.S at low or high dose, single or two shots; a few received placebo; per-sample allocation not given. Day 63 after the first vaccine or placebo injection was the time point for sampling. The clonotype was recovered from a person between 18 and 65 years old who received the Ad26.COV2.S COVID-19 vaccine or a placebo. This specimen consisted of peripheral blood, obtained in a trial of Ad26.COV2.S vaccine versus placebo.

In DNA form, the CDR3 reads TGTGCCAGCAGCTTAAACAGCCATAAATCTGAAGCTTTCTTT. Translation gives CASSLNSHKSEAFF. This sequence joins TRBV7-8 and TRBJ1-1, with D unresolved. Between the trimmed V and J ends, which lost 2 bases and 6 bases, there was a span of 13 bases. The CDR3 spans 14 residues. Germline CDR1 and CDR2: SGHVS and FQNEAQ.